This TCR beta chain was identified in a study of blood T cell repertoires in COVID-19. Study background: Whether acute or convalescent, the COVID-19 samples came from the United States, Italy and Spain.

In the original processing: For nucleated cells, counts were estimated from reference gene primer amplification. The protocol was immunoSEQ multiplex PCR, while the TCRdb copy is restricted to in-frame clones and leaves out a portion. V, J and clone size derive from that table, while D and trimming were established from the DNA sequence. The profile shows 250,000 or so clones, about four fifths of them singletons. V shed 6 bases, J shed 8 bases, and the junction held 6 bases outside the gene matches. This CDR3 is built from 13 residues. In germline, CDR1 is SGHNT, CDR2 YENEEA. J is TRBJ1-4 and V is TRBV11-3; 7 bases are a match to TRBD1. Sequencing was done on a sample of peripheral blood. This sequence originates from a man between 50 and 59 years old with acute or convalescent COVID-19. Here the CDR3 DNA reads TGTGCCAGCAGTCGCCGGGACAGAGAAAAACTGTTTTTT. It translates to CASSRRDREKLFF.